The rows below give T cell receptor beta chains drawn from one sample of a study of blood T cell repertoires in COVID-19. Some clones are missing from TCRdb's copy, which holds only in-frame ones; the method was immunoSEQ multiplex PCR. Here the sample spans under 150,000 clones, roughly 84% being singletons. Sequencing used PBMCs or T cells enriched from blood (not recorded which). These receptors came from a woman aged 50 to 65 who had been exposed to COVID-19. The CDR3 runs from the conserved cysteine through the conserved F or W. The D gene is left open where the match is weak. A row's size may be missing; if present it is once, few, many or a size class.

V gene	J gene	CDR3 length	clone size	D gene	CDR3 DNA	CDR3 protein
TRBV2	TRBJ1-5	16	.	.	TGTGCCAGCAGTGAAAACGGGATTTATAGCAATCAGCCCCAGCATTTT	CASSENGIYSNQPQHF
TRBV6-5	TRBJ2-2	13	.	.	TGTGCCAGCCGTTTTAGGGGGACCGGGGAGCTGTTTTTT	CASRFRGTGELFF
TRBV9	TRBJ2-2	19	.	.	TGTGCCAGCAGCGTCCAATTGGGGACGGGCAGGGGTGGCACCGGGGAGCTGTTTTTT	CASSVQLGTGRGGTGELFF
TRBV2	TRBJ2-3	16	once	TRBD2	TGTGCCAGCAGGGACCCGACTAGCGGGAGCCCAGATACGCAGTATTTT	CASRDPTSGSPDTQYF
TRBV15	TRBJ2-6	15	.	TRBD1	TGTGCCACCAGCAGGGACAGGGCTGGGGCCAACGTCCTGACTTTC	CATSRDRAGANVLTF
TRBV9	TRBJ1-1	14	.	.	TGTGCCAGCAGCGTCACAGGATCGAACACTGAAGCTTTCTTT	CASSVTGSNTEAFF
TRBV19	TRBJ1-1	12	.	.	TGTGCCAGTAGTTTTCCCGGTGGGGGGGCTTTCTTT	CASSFPGGGAFF
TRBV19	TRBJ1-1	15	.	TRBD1	TGTGCCAGTTGCGTAAGGGACAGCTTGAACACTGAAGCTTTCTTT	CASCVRDSLNTEAFF
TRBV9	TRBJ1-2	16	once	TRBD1	TGTGCCAGCAGCGACCCCGGAGACACAGGGGGCGCGGGCTACACCTTC	CASSDPGDTGGAGYTF
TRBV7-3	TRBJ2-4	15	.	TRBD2	TGTGCCAGCAGCTCAACTAGCGGGCTCGGCGACATTCAGTACTTC	CASSSTSGLGDIQYF
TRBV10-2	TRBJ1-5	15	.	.	TGCGCCAGCAGGGGGACTCCGGGGGAGGGTCAGCCCCAGCATTTT	CASRGTPGEGQPQHF
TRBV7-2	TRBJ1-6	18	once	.	TGTGCCAGCAGCTCACGCCCCCTGGGGAGCTCCTATAATTCACCCCTCCACTTT	CASSSRPLGSSYNSPLHF
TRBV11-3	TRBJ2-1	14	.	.	TGTGCCAGCAGCGAAGGTAAAGGGAGCCATGAGCAGTTCTTC	CASSEGKGSHEQFF
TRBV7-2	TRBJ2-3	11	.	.	TGTGCCAGCAGCCCGACAGATACGCAGTATTTT	CASSPTDTQYF
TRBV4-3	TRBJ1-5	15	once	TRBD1	TGCGCCAGCAGCCGGGGACAGGGGCCCAATCAGCCCCAGCATTTT	CASSRGQGPNQPQHF
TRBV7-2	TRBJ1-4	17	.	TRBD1	TGTGCCAGCAGCCCCACCCCGCAACAGGGGCGGAGTGAAAAACTGTTTTTT	CASSPTPQQGRSEKLFF
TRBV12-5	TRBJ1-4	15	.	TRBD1	TGTGCTAGTGGTTCTGATCAGGGGGTTAATGAAAAACTGTTTTTT	CASGSDQGVNEKLFF
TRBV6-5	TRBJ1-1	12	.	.	TGTGCCAGCAGTCAACGAGCGGGGATGGCTTTCTTT	CASSQRAGMAFF
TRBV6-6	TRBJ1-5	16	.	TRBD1	TGTGCCAGCAGTAAACCGACAGGGGATAGCAATCAGCCCCAGCATTTT	CASSKPTGDSNQPQHF
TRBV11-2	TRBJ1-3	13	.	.	TGTGCCAGCAGCTTAGGGGCGGGGAACACCATATATTTT	CASSLGAGNTIYF
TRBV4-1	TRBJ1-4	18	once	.	TGCGCCAGCAGCCTAGGGGCTCAGGGGCTTGCAACTAATGAAAAACTGTTTTTT	CASSLGAQGLATNEKLFF
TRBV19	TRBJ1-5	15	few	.	TGTGCCAGTAGTAGTCGGGACCGACAGGTTCCGCCCCAGCATTTT	CASSSRDRQVPPQHF
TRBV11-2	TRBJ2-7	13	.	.	TGTGCCAGCACCGACTTAACAGGGTACGAGCAGTACTTC	CASTDLTGYEQYF